A selection of T cell receptor beta chains follows, all from one sample in a study of blood T cell repertoires in COVID-19. TCRdb's table, derived via immunoSEQ multiplex PCR, lists solely in-frame clones and lacks some. Here the sample spans about 400,000 clones, 85% to 90% being singletons. What was sequenced was peripheral blood. These receptors all come from a woman in her 30s with acute or convalescent COVID-19. CDR3s include the opening cysteine and the closing phenylalanine or tryptophan.

v_call | cdr3_aa
TRBV5-1 | CASSSRTGYEQYF
TRBV10-1 | CAILHYETGTDTQYF
TRBV6-5 | CASTGSETQYF
TRBV19 | CASSLGGSEQYF
TRBV9 | CASTTGLAGGQETQYF
TRBV7-2 | CASSFWATQETQYF
TRBV6-5 | CASSRTGKGTEAFF
TRBV14 | CASSQLASDTQYF
TRBV5-4 | CASSSPGLPTDTQYF
TRBV7-9 | CASSLGGKETQYF
TRBV7-3 | CASSFTANSPLHF
TRBV7-9 | CASSLVLAGNYNEQFF
TRBV20-1 | CSASGRGGGEQFF
TRBV28 | CASSLSAGSNQPQHF
TRBV3-1/TRBV3-2 | CASSPTSGGTFTDTQYF
TRBV2 | CASSVNRGPNYGYTF
TRBV2 | CASSEARAMNTEAFF
TRBV18 | CASSTQGANLKDGYTF